This T cell receptor beta chain was observed in a study of T cell responses to AZD1222 COVID-19 vaccine. In its sample, this clone was seen once. Sequencing was performed with immunoSEQ multiplex PCR; in TCRdb, only in-frame clones are kept and a portion is missing. The sample lists over 120,000 clones, 80% to 90% occurring once. The CDR3 is 16 amino acids. V dropped 5 bases and J dropped 0 bases, with 14 bases sitting between them. Germline CDR1 and CDR2: SGHVS and FQNEAQ. The sequence came from an adult in good health. The V gene is TRBV7-8, the J gene TRBJ1-3; D is unresolved. The source was peripheral blood, collected on day 0 of AZD1222 vaccination. The CDR3 spells CASSPGPSRSGNTIYF. The CDR3 DNA reads as TGTGCCAGCAGCCCCGGACCCAGCCGCTCTGGAAACACCATATATTTT.